This T cell receptor (beta chain) was obtained from a study of CD8+ T cells in alopecia areata. Study information: Patients given treatment had severity scored by the percentage of scalp area affected.

Treatment indicated: oral pan-JAK inhibitor, 5-10 mg twice daily. The V and J ends lost 3 bases and 10 bases respectively, with 19 bases between them. CDR1 is GTSNPN, CDR2 SVGIG, per germline (reference sequence). The CDR3 is 15 amino acids. Sequencing templates came from extracted RNA that was reverse transcribed into cDNA. TCRdb keeps only in-frame clones here, not all; method: immunoSEQ multiplex PCR. The data hold 150,000 to 200,000 clones, with roughly 60% observed a single time. The sequencing here drew on CD4+ T cells sorted from blood, taken at week 24, from a patient treated with tofacitinib. The origin of this receptor is a human donor with alopecia areata. The chain recombines TRBV30 with TRBJ1-6; perhaps TRBD1 as D (5 bases). The CDR3 reads CAWRVTGTYSSPLHF. The CDR3 DNA follows: TGTGCCTGGAGGGTTACCGGGACCTATTCCTCACCCCTCCACTTT.